These 7 T cell receptor beta chains came from one sample sequenced in a study of CD8+ T cells in alopecia areata. Following RNA extraction, reverse transcription yielded cDNA that acted as the sequencing template. Method: immunoSEQ multiplex PCR; TCRdb's copy keeps in-frame clones and lacks some. This sample carries 120,000 to 150,000 clones, 47% of them seen once, and the ten largest clones take roughly 6.8%. The sample was CD4+ T cells sorted from blood. These receptors were collected from a human donor with alopecia areata.

CDR3 bases: TGCAGTGCTTTAGACAATGAGCAGTTCTTC. Protein: CSALDNEQFF. The J gene is TRBJ2-1, the V gene TRBV20-1, with D uncertain. V was shortened by 5 bases and J by 5 bases, with 4 bases between the two germline ends. Germline V gene data show CDR1 as DFQATT and CDR2 as SNEGSKA (reference sequence). CDR3 length: 10 amino acids.

This chain links TRBV29-1 with TRBJ1-1; D unresolved. The germline V and J ends were trimmed by 8 bases and 0 bases, with 7 bases remaining between them. Germline values: CDR1 SQVTM, CDR2 ANQGSEA. CDR3 size: 11 residues. CDR3 loop: CSPVMNTEAFF. CDR3 coding DNA: TGCAGCCCCGTAATGAACACTGAAGCTTTCTTT. The full variable domain, its missing parts supplied by reference TRBV29-1 and TRBJ1-1, is SAVISQKPSRDICQRGTSLTIQCQVDSQVTMMFWYRQQPGQSLTLIATANQGSEATYESGFVIDKFPISRPNLTFSTLTVSNMSPEDSSIYLCSPVMNTEAFFGQGTRLTVV.

This chain links TRBV28 with TRBJ1-2; D gene ambiguous. V lost 8 bases to trimming and J lost 0 bases, with 19 bases between them. Germline V gives CDR1 MDHEN, CDR2 SYDVKM. The CDR3 is 16 residues long. CDR3 protein: CASEIPRPHTNYGYTF. CDR3 DNA: TGTGCCAGCGAAATCCCCAGACCCCATACTAACTATGGCTACACCTTC.

The chain is built from TRBV5-4 and TRBJ2-7; D is uncertain. The CDR3 has 14 residues. With 3 bases removed from V and 2 bases from J, the gap between germline ends came to 12 bases. CDR1 and CDR2 from the germline V gene are SGHNT and YYREEE (reference sequence). The chain's CDR3 is CASSSQGPTYEQYF. Written as DNA, the CDR3 is TGTGCCAGCAGCTCCCAAGGCCCAACCTACGAGCAGTACTTC.

The rearrangement joins TRBV9 to TRBJ2-1; a possible D gene is TRBD2 (5 bases). V dropped 0 bases and J dropped 9 bases, with 10 bases sitting between them. CDR3 length: 13 amino acids. The germline V gene encodes CDR1 SGDLS and CDR2 YYNGEE. The CDR3 sequence is CASSVGGSREQFF. CDR3 DNA: TGTGCCAGCAGCGTAGGCGGGTCTCGTGAGCAGTTCTTC.

The V call is TRBV7-2, the J call TRBJ2-5; TRBD2 might be the D (5 bases). V lost 6 bases to trimming and J lost 5 bases, with 22 bases between them. The germline CDR1 and CDR2 sequences are SGHTA and FQGNSA. The CDR3 has 16 amino acids. The CDR3 DNA follows: TGTGCCAGCAGGCCTCGCGGGCTACCCGACCGGGAGACCCAGTACTTC. Protein: CASRPRGLPDRETQYF.

This chain connects TRBV5-1 to TRBJ2-3; TRBD2 matches 8 bases. Germline CDR1 is SGHRS and CDR2 is YFSETQ. The V segment lost 5 bases and the J segment 1 base; nucleotides outside the gene matches: 9. The CDR3 loop spans 16 amino acids. The CDR3 loop reads CASSPFEAGGTDTQYF. In DNA form, the CDR3 reads TGCGCCAGCAGTCCTTTTGAAGCGGGAGGCACAGATACGCAGTATTTT.